These T cell receptor beta chains were read from a single sample in a study of T cell changes during pregnancy in multiple sclerosis. Repertoires were generated with immunoSEQ multiplex PCR, while TCRdb's copy carries only in-frame clones and drops some. The data show around 97,000 clones, with over 75% seen just once and about 0.75% held by the top ten. The material sequenced was peripheral blood, taken in the second trimester of pregnancy. The receptors come from a female donor in good health, enrolled as a control in a pregnancy study. The CDR3 runs from the conserved cysteine through the conserved F or W. Rows may omit the clone size; those that give it use once, few, many or a size class.

v_call	cdr3_length	j_call	clone_size	cdr3_aa
TRBV6-1	15	TRBJ1-2	.	CASSEFGTVGYGYTF
TRBV5-4	15	TRBJ2-7	.	CASSEGLGDIIEQYF
TRBV2	15	TRBJ2-1	.	CASSGRTSDYNEQFF
TRBV6-5	13	TRBJ2-5	.	CASSYGTGETQYF
TRBV11-2	15	TRBJ1-4	.	CASSLAGQGYGKLFF
TRBV10-2	15	TRBJ1-2	.	CASRFRTGESYGYTF
TRBV27	16	TRBJ2-1	once	CASSLLTGRKYNEQFF
TRBV4-1	15	TRBJ1-1	.	CASSLPPSGHTEAFF
TRBV14	13	TRBJ1-2	.	CASSLQGTYGYTF
TRBV5-1	16	TRBJ1-2	.	CASSLARAGSNYGYTF
TRBV4-1	17	TRBJ1-1	.	CASSQDDRAVSFTEAFF
TRBV4-3	15	TRBJ1-3	.	CASSLSRGSGNTIYF
TRBV30	13	TRBJ1-5	.	CAWSLAGNQPQHF
TRBV5-4	14	TRBJ1-2	.	CASNNRDRLYGYTF
TRBV7-9	14	TRBJ2-1	.	CASSPSGSYNEQFF